Listed here are 7 T cell receptor beta chains from one sample, sequenced in a study of blood T cell repertoires in COVID-19. Libraries were prepared by immunoSEQ multiplex PCR; TCRdb keeps only in-frame clonotypes and omits some of them. Among 200,000 or so clones listed, roughly nine tenths were seen once. Sequencing was performed on peripheral blood. The receptor source for this set is a woman aged 45-59 years with acute or convalescent COVID-19.

This rearrangement joins TRBV5-6 to TRBJ2-5; tentatively, D is TRBD1 (5 bases). Germline CDR1 reads SGHDT; CDR2 reads YYEEEE. Trimming pared 0 bases from V and 3 bases from J, leaving 9 bases between. The CDR3 loop spans 14 amino acids. The CDR3 DNA reads as TGTGCCAGCAGCTTGGTAGGCAGGGAAGAGACCCAGTACTTC. This translates into CASSLVGREETQYF.

The chain links TRBV11-2 to TRBJ1-2, with D perhaps matching TRBD1 (5 bases). CDR1 is SGHAT, CDR2 FQNNGV, per germline. CDR3 size: 14 residues. The V end lost 1 base, the J end lost 2 bases, and 8 bases lay between the germline ends. CDR3 region: CASSLGQQNYGYTF. The DNA for the CDR3 is TGTGCCAGCAGCTTAGGACAGCAAAACTATGGCTACACCTTC. Full variable domain (outside the CDR3, taken from reference TRBV11-2 and TRBJ1-2): EAGVAQSPRYKIIEKRQSVAFWCNPISGHATLYWYQQILGQGPKLLIQFQNNGVVDDSQLPKDRFSAERLKGVDSTLKIQPAKLEDSAVYLCASSLGQQNYGYTFGSGTRLTVV.

This chain connects TRBV11-2 to TRBJ1-1, with 10 bases identical to TRBD1. The CDR3 consists of 15 residues. The V segment lost 3 bases and the J segment 3 bases; nucleotides outside the gene matches: 4. Germline CDR1 and CDR2: SGHAT and FQNNGV. The CDR3 coding sequence is TGTGCCAGCAGCTTTACGACAGGGGGCTACACTGAAGCTTTCTTT. Translated: CASSFTTGGYTEAFF.

This sequence joins TRBV5-5 and TRBJ2-7, with D possibly being TRBD1 (5 bases). V lost 3 bases and J lost 5, with 15 bases in between. Germline-derived CDR1 and CDR2 are SGHKS and YYEKEE (reference sequence). The CDR3 covers 14 residues. CDR3 amino acids: CASSWAQARNEQYF. The CDR3 nucleotides read TGTGCCAGCAGCTGGGCACAGGCCCGGAACGAGCAGTACTTC.

The CDR3 loop reads CASSLTVDDRGNSPLHF. The CDR3 region has the DNA TGTGCCAGCAGCTTAACGGTCGATGATCGGGGTAATTCACCCCTCCACTTT. This rearrangement joins TRBV7-6 to TRBJ1-6; no definite D call. The V gene lost 2 bases and the J gene lost 6 bases, with 17 bases spanning the gap. The germline gives CDR1 SGHVS, CDR2 FNYEAQ. This CDR3 is built from 17 residues.

The rearrangement joins TRBV28 to TRBJ2-5, with D perhaps matching TRBD1 (7 bases). The germline V gene has CDR1 MDHEN and CDR2 SYDVKM. Deletions cut 6 bases from V and 4 bases from J, with 15 bases between. This CDR3 region has 14 residues. The CDR3 nucleotides are TGTGCCAGCAGGCCACAGGGGAGGATAGAGACCCAGTACTTC. Protein: CASRPQGRIETQYF.

This clone was recorded once. The chain recombines TRBV4-1 with TRBJ1-2; D uncertain. V was trimmed by 1 base and J by 6 bases, leaving 24 bases between them. The germline V gene encodes CDR1 MGHRA and CDR2 YSYEKL. The CDR3 contains 18 residues. CDR3 nucleotides: TGCGCCAGCAGCCAAGCCCCTCCGAATTTTCAGGATAAAAATGGCTACACCTTC. This translates into CASSQAPPNFQDKNGYTF.